These 5 T cell receptor beta chains originate from one sample sequenced in a study of cytomegalovirus exposure and HLA in healthy donors. Primers included in the PCR were 60 Vbeta and 13 Jbeta primers. Only in-frame clones appear in the TCRdb table, and some are missing; sequencing was by immunoSEQ multiplex PCR. The repertoire includes some 150,000 clones, roughly 86% of them detected once, and about 3.4% sits in the top ten. The specimen sequenced was PBMCs. The receptors come from a man younger than 30 in good health and CMV-seropositive.

The V call is TRBV5-1, the J call TRBJ1-5, with TRBD1 matching 7 bases. The trim removed 0 bases at V and 5 bases at J, leaving 5 bases unmatched. Germline assignment: CDR1 SGHRS and CDR2 YFSETQ. CDR3 length: 15 residues. The CDR3 protein is CASSLEGAAYQPQHF. DNA of the CDR3: TGCGCCAGCAGCTTGGAGGGGGCAGCTTATCAGCCCCAGCATTTT.

V and J are TRBV5-6 and TRBJ2-3, with D uncertain. CDR1 is SGHDT, CDR2 YYEEEE, per germline. This CDR3 has 16 residues. The V end lost 4 bases, the J end lost 0 bases, and 15 bases lay between the germline ends. The CDR3 is CASSKATVPSTDTQYF. The CDR3 DNA reads as TGTGCCAGCAGCAAGGCTACAGTTCCTAGCACAGATACGCAGTATTTT.

The chain has TRBV5-6 and TRBJ1-5; maybe TRBD1 (6 bases). Between the trimmed V and J ends, which lost 2 bases and 4 bases, there was a span of 10 bases. The CDR3 consists of 14 residues. Per the germline V gene, CDR1 is SGHDT and CDR2 is YYEEEE. In nucleotides, the CDR3 is TGTGCCAGCAGCTTCATCAGGGGTAATCAGCCCCAGCATTTT. Encoded protein: CASSFIRGNQPQHF.

The chain combines TRBV6-5 with TRBJ1-5; unclear D gene. Germline CDR1 reads MNHEY; CDR2 reads SVGAGI. Deletions cut 2 bases from V and 0 bases from J, with 11 bases between. The CDR3 is made up of 16 amino acids. CDR3: CASSYSVADSNQPQHF. DNA of the CDR3: TGTGCCAGCAGTTACAGCGTCGCGGATAGCAATCAGCCCCAGCATTTT.

The rearrangement joins TRBV5-1 to TRBJ1-1, with D possibly matching TRBD1 (5 bases). The CDR3 covers 15 residues. V was trimmed by 1 base and J by 1 base, leaving 11 bases between them. Germline assignment: CDR1 SGHRS and CDR2 YFSETQ. The CDR3 reads CASSLSAGWNTEAFF. CDR3 sequence (DNA): TGCGCCAGCAGCTTGTCGGCAGGGTGGAACACTGAAGCTTTCTTT.